This T cell receptor beta chain is drawn from a study of T cells in Graves' hyperthyroidism and ophthalmopathy. The V segment lost 2 bases and the J segment 4 bases; nucleotides outside the gene matches: 5. The CDR3 sequence is 14 residues long. Looked up from germline, CDR1 is SGHDT and CDR2 is YYEEEE. This clonotype turned up a few times. The study based diagnoses on clinical symptoms, serum thyroxine and TRAb, thyroid ultrasound and orbital computed tomography. Researchers amplified the TCR beta CDR3 regions from RNA transcripts. First-round RT-PCR of the TCR CDR3 relied on the HTBI primer set. TCRdb called the multiplex PCR reads again in MiXCR, with one record for every CDR3 protein. The sample shows 250,000 to 300,000 distinct CDR3 sequences, about 15% of them seen only once.

This TCR was recovered from a woman aged 45 to 65 with Graves' hyperthyroidism that later progressed to Graves' ophthalmopathy. This chain uses TRBV5-6 with TRBJ2-5; 7 bases align to TRBD2. Sequenced material: blood. CDR3 bases: TGTGCCAGCAGCTTCGGGGGGTCAGCAGAGACCCAGTACTTC. This codes for CASSFGGSAETQYF.